Listed here is a single T cell receptor (beta chain). This entry is derived from a study of blood T cell repertoires in COVID-19. As for the study in general: Acute and convalescent COVID-19 samples came from the United States, Italy and Spain. PBMCs, B-cell-depleted T cells, or T cells provided the cDNA or gDNA that made up the material.

Original handling: Amplification from reference gene primers served as the basis for estimated nucleated cell counts. Assay: immunoSEQ multiplex PCR; the TCRdb copy retains only in-frame clones and omits some. D and trimming come from the DNA, and the V and J calls and clone size come from that table. The sample holds about 220,000 clones, around 85% seen once. This clonotype was sampled from a human donor in a cohort sampled during active COVID-19. The sequencing sample was made of peripheral blood.

The CDR3: CASSLDLQGPLRQFF. CDR3 coding DNA: TGTGCCAGTAGTCTTGACCTACAGGGTCCTCTGAGGCAGTTCTTC. The chain employs TRBV19 and TRBJ2-1; a weak D match, TRBD1 (6 bases). V was trimmed by 5 bases and J by 12 bases, leaving 23 bases between them. The germline gives CDR1 LNHDA, CDR2 SQIVND (reference sequence). The CDR3 covers 15 residues.